The T cell receptor beta chain under discussion was sequenced for a study of cytomegalovirus exposure and HLA in healthy donors. The wider study: The approximately 120 validation repertoires were reported in a later analysis to have been generated on the same platform as the 666 first-cohort repertoires. The study, taken as a whole, reports: For most TCR sequences rarity was the rule, although some public TCRs occurred in many donors. Researchers reported that a few CMV-associated chains were confirmed in vitro as CMV antigen-specific. The authors listed some 150 TCR beta chains as cytomegalovirus-associated.

Note on this clone: Antigen: not known.

The V and J ends lost 6 bases and 5 bases, in that order; junction bases with no gene match: 7. Germline lookup yields CDR1 SQVTM and CDR2 ANQGSEA. The CDR3 sequence is 12 residues long. Generated by immunoSEQ multiplex PCR, the TCRdb table keeps only in-frame clones and is missing some. Among under 70,000 clones listed, about 89% were seen once. Sequencing used PBMCs. This chain links TRBV29-1 with TRBJ2-7; TRBD2 matches 7 bases. The sequence was obtained from a young woman in good health and CMV-seronegative. The DNA of the CDR3 is TGCAGCGTCCGGACTGGGGGGGACGAGCAGTACTTC. Translated: CSVRTGGDEQYF.